The 6 T cell receptor beta chains in this list originate from one sample, sequenced in a study of graft-versus-host responses after intestinal transplantation. Both intraepithelial and lamina propria lymphocytes were released by processing graft tissue. Here immunoSEQ multiplex PCR was the method, and the copy in TCRdb shows in-frame clones only, minus some. This repertoire shows approximately 6,200 clones, about four fifths found once; its top ten account for about 7.3%. The starting material was ileum tissue, obtained 300 to 320 days after intestinal transplant. The receptors derive from a human patient who received an intestinal transplant, so some T cells may come from the graft donor.

This clone was counted only a few times. This chain uses TRBV14 with TRBJ1-2; D perhaps matches TRBD1 (5 bases). Between the trimmed V and J ends, which lost 6 bases and 3 bases, there was a span of 14 bases. Per germline, CDR1 SGHDN and CDR2 FVKESK. CDR3 length: 14 amino acids. In DNA form, the CDR3 reads TGTGCCAGCAGACAACTGGGGCAGGACTATGGCTACACCTTC. This codes for CASRQLGQDYGYTF. Variable domain in full (rest from reference TRBV14 and TRBJ1-2): EAGVTQFPSHSVIEKGQTVTLRCDPISGHDNLYWYRRVMGKEIKFLLHFVKESKQDESGMPNNRFLAERTGGTYSTLKVQPAELEDSGVYFCASRQLGQDYGYTFGSGTRLTVV.

The rearrangement joins TRBV19 to TRBJ2-7; 10 nucleotides align to TRBD1. V trimming: 7 bases; J trimming: 1 base; junction bases outside the gene matches: 7. CDR3 size: 15 residues. Germline CDR1 and CDR2: LNHDA and SQIVND (reference sequence). CDR3 sequence (DNA): TGTGCCAGTAATACCCCGGGACAGGGGTCCTACGAGCAGTACTTC. Protein: CASNTPGQGSYEQYF.

Here the CDR3 DNA reads TGTGCCAGCAGTCACCCCCCCACAGCGAACACTGAAGCTTTCTTT. Protein product: CASSHPPTANTEAFF. J is TRBJ1-1 and V is TRBV14, with D uncertain. This CDR3 spans 15 amino acids. CDR1 and CDR2 (germline): SGHDN, FVKESK. V was clipped by 6 bases and J by 1 base, with 15 bases between them.

The rearrangement uses TRBV21-1 and TRBJ1-5; the tabulated D call, TRBD1, remains unverified against the DNA. TRBV21-1 has pseudogene status. The CDR3 runs to 18 residues. CDR3: CASSKESSRTGVYQPQHF. CDR3 sequence (DNA): TGTGCCAGCAGCAAAGAAAGCTCCCGGACAGGGGTTTATCAGCCCCAGCATTTT.

The CDR3 loop reads CASRIIPGQLAFF. CDR3 nucleotide sequence: TGCGCCAGCAGGATAATCCCGGGACAACTCGCTTTCTTT. The chain links TRBV10-2 to TRBJ1-1, with D possibly matching TRBD1 (6 bases). This CDR3 spans 13 amino acids. Germline V gives CDR1 WSHSY, CDR2 SAAADI. Trimming removed 6 bases from V and 11 bases from J, with 19 bases in between.

The count of this clone is one. J is TRBJ1-1 and V is TRBV6-1; 7 bases fit TRBD1. Germline V gene data show CDR1 as MNHNS and CDR2 as SASEGT. The CDR3 runs to 14 residues. The ends lost 8 bases at V and 3 bases at J; junction bases unmatched: 9. CDR3 DNA: TGTGCCAGCCCGGCAGGGGGAAAGGACACTGAAGCTTTCTTT. Translation: CASPAGGKDTEAFF.